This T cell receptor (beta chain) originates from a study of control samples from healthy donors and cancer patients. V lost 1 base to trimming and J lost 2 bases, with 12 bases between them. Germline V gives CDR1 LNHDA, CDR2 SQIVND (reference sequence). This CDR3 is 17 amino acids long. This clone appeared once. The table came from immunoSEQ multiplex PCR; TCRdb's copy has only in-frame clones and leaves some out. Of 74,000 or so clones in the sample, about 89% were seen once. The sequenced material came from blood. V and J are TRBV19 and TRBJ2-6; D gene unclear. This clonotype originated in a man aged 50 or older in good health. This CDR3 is CASSIGPLRAGANVLTF. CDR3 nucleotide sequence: TGTGCCAGTAGTATAGGCCCCTTAAGAGCTGGGGCCAACGTCCTGACTTTC.